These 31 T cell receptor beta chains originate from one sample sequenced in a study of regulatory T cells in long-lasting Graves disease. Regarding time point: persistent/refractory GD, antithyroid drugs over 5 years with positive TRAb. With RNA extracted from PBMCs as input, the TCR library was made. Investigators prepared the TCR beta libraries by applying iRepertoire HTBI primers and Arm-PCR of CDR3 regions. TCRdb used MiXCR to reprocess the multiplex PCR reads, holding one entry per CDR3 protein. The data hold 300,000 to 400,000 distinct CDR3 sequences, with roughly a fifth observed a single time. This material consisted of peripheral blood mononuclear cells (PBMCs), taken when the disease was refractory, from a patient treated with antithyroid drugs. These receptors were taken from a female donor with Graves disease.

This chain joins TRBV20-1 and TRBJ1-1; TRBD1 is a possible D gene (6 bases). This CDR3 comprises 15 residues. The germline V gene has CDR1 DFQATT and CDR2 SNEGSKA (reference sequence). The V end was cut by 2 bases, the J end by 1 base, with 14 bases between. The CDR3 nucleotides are TGCAGTGCTAGACGGGCTGGGGGCCAGAACACTGAAGCTTTCTTT. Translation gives CSARRAGGQNTEAFF.

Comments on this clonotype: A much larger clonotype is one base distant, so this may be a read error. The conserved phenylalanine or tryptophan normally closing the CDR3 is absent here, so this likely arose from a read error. The CDR3: CASRRPGQGRYEQYS. The CDR3 DNA reads TGTGCCAGCAGACGTCCGGGACAGGGCCGCTACGAGCAGTACTCC. The genes are TRBV12-3 or TRBV12-4 and TRBJ2-7, with 9 bases fitting TRBD1. With V trimmed by 6 bases and J by 3 bases, 9 bases remained unmatched. The length of the CDR3 is 15 residues.

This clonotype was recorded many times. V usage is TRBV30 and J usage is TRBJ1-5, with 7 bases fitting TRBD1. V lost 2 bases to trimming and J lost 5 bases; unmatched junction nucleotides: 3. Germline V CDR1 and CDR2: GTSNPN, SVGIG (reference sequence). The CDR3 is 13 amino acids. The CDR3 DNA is TGTGCCTGGAGTCCGACAGGGTATCAGCCCCAGCATTTT. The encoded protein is CAWSPTGYQPQHF.

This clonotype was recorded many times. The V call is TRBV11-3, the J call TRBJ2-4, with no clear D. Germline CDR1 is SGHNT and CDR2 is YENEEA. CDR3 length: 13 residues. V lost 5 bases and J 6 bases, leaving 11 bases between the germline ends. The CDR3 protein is CASSLSQANIQYF. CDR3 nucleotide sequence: TGTGCCAGCAGCCTTAGTCAGGCAAACATTCAGTACTTC.

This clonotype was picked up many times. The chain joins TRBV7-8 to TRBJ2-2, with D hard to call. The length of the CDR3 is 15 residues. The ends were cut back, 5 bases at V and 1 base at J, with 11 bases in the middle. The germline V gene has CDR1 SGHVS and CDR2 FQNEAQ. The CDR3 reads CASSPVRMNTGELFF. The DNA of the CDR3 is TGTGCCAGCAGCCCTGTCCGGATGAACACCGGGGAGCTGTTTTTT. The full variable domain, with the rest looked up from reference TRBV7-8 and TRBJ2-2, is GAGVSQSPRYKVAKRGQDVALRCDPISGHVSLFWYQQALGQGPEFLTYFQNEAQLDKSGLPSDRFFAERPEGSVSTLKIQRTQQEDSAVYLCASSPVRMNTGELFFGEGSRLTVL.

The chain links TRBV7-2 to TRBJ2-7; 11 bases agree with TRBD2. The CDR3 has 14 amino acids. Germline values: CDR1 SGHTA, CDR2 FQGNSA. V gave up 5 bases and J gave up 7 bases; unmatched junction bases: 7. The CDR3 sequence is CASSLRLAGQEQYF. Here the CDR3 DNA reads TGTGCCAGCAGCCTCAGACTAGCGGGACAGGAGCAGTACTTC.

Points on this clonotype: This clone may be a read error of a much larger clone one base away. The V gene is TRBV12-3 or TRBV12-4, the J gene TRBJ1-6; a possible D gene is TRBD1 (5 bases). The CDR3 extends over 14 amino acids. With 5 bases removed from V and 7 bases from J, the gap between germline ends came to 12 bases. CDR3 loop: CASSLRGMNSPLHF. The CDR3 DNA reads TGTGCCAGCAGTCTACGGGGGATGAATTCACCCCTCCACTTT.

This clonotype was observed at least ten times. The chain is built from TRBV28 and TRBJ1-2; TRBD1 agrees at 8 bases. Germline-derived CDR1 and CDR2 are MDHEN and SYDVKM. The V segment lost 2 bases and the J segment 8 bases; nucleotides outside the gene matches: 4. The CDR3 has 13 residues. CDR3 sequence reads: CASSLDRGGGYTF. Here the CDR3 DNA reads TGTGCCAGCAGTTTAGACAGGGGAGGAGGCTACACCTTC.

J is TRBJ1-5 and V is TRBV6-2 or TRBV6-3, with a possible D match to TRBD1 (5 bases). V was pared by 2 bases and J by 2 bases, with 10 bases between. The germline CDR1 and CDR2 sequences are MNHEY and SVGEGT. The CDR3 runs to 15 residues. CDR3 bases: TGTGCCAGCAGTTACGGGCAGGGAGGCAATCAGCCCCAGCATTTT. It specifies CASSYGQGGNQPQHF.

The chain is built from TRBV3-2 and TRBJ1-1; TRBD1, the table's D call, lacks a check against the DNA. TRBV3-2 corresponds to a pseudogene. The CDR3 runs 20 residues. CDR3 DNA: TGTGCCAGCAGCCAAGCAAACCACCGGACCCTTCCCCCGGGGAACACTGAAGCTTTCTTT. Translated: CASSQANHRTLPPGNTEAFF.

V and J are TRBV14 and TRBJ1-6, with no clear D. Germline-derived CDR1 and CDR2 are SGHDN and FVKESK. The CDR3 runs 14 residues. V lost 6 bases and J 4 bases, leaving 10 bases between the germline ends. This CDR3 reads CASSHQAYNSPLHF. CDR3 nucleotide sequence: TGTGCCAGCAGTCACCAGGCTTATAATTCACCCCTCCACTTT.

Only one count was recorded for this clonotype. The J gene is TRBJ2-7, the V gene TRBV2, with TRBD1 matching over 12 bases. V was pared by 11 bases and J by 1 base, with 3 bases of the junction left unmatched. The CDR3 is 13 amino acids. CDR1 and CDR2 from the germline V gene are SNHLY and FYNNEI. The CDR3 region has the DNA TGTGCCGGGACAGGGGGCAGGTCCTACGAGCAGTACTTC. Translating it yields CAGTGGRSYEQYF.

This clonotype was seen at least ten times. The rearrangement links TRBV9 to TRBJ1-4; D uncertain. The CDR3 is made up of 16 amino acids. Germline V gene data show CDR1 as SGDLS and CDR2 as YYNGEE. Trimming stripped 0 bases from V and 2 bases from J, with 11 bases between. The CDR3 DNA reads TGTGCCAGCAGCGTAGGGGCGGGTCAGACTAATGAAAAACTGTTTTTT. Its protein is CASSVGAGQTNEKLFF.

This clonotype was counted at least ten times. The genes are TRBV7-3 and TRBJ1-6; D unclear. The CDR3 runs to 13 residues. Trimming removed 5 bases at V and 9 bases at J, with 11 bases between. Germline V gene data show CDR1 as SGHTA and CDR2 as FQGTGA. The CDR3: CASSPEPGSPLHF. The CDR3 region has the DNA TGTGCCAGCAGCCCCGAGCCCGGTTCACCCCTCCACTTT. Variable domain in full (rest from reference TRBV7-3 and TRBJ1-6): GAGVSQTPSNKVTEKGKYVELRCDPISGHTALYWYRQSLGQGPEFLIYFQGTGAADDSGLPNDRFFAVRPEGSVSTLKIQRTERGDSAVYLCASSPEPGSPLHFGNGTRLTVT.

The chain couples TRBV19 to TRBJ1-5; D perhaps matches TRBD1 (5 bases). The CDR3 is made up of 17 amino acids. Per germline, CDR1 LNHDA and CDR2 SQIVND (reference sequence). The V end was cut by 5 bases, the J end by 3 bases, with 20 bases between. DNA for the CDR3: TGTGCCAGTAGTCGTAGAGAGGGGACCCCGGCCAATCAGCCCCAGCATTTT. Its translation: CASSRREGTPANQPQHF.

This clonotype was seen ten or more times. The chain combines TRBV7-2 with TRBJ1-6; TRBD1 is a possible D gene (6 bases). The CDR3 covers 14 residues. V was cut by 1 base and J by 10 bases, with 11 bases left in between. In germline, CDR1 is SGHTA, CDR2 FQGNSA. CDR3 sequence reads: CASSLVQGGSPLHF. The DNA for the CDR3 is TGTGCCAGCAGCTTAGTACAGGGAGGATCACCCCTCCACTTT.

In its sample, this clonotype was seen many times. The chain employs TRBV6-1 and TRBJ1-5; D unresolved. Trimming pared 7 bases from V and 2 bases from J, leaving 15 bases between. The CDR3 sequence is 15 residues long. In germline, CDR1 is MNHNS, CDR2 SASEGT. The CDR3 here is CASTPGPGGNQPQHF. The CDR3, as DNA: TGTGCCAGCACGCCCGGACCTGGAGGCAATCAGCCCCAGCATTTT.

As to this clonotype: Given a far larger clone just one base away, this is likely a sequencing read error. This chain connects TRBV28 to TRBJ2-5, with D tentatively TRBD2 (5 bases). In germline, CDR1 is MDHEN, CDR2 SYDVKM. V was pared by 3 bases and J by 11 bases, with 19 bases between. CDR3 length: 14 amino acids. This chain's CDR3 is CASSLVGSTYGQYF. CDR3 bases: TGTGCCAGCAGTTTGGTTGGGAGTACCTACGGGCAGTACTTC.

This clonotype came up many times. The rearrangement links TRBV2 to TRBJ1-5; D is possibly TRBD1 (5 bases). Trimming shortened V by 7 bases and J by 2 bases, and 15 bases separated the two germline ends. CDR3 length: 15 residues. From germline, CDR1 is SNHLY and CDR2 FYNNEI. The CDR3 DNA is TGTGCCAGCACCGGAGGGGTAGGTCGCAATCAGCCCCAGCATTTT. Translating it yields CASTGGVGRNQPQHF.

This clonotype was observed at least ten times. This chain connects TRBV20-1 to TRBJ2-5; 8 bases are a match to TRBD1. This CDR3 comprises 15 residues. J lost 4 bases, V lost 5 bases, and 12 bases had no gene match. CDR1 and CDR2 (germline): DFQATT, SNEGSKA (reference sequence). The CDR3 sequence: CSARPRTGWRETQYF. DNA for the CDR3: TGCAGTGCTCGACCAAGGACAGGGTGGAGAGAGACCCAGTACTTC.

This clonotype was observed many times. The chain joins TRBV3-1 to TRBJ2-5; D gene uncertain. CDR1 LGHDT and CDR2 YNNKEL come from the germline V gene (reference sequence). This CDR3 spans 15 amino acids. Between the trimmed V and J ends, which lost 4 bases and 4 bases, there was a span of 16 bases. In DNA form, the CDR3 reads TGTGCCAGCAGCCGGCACATCTTCATGGGAGAGACCCAGTACTTC. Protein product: CASSRHIFMGETQYF.

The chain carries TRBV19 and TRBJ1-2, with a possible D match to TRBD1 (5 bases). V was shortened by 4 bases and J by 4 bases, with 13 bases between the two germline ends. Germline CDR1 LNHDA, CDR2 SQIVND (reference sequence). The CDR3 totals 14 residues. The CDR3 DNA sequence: TGTGCCAGTAGTAGCTGGCCGACAGTCTATGGCTACACCTTC. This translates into CASSSWPTVYGYTF.

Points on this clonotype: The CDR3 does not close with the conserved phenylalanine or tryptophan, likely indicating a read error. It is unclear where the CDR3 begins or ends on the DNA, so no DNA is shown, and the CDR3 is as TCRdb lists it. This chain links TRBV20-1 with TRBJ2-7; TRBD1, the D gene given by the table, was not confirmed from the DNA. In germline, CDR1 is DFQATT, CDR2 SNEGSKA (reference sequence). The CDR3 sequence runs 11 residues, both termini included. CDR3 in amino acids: CSARLRTTQGY.

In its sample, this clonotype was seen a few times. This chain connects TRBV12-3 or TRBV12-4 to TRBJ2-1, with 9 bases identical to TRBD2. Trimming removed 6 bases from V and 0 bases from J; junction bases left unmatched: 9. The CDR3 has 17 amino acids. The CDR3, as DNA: TGTGCCAGCAGCTGGACTAGCGCCCGGAGCTCCTACAATGAGCAGTTCTTC. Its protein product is CASSWTSARSSYNEQFF.

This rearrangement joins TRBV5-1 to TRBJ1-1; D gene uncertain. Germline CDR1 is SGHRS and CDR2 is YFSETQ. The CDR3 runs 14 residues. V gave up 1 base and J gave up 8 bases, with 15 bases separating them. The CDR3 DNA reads TGCGCCAGCAGCTTGCTCACGGGCAGGCCGGAAGCTTTCTTT. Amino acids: CASSLLTGRPEAFF.

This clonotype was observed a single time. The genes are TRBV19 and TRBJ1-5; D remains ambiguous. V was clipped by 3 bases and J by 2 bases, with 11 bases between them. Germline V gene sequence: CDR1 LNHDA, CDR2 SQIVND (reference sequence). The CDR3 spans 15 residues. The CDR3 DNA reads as TGTGCCAGTAGTATGGGGTTTACAGGCAATCAGCCCCAGCATTTT. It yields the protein CASSMGFTGNQPQHF.

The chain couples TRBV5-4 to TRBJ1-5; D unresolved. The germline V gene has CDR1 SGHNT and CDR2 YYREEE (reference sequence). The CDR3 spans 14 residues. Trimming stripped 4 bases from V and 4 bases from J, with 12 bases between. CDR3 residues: CASSDIGGNQPQHF. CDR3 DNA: TGTGCCAGCAGCGATATTGGAGGGAATCAGCCCCAGCATTTT. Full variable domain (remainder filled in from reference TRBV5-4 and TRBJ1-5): ETGVTQSPTHLIKTRGQQVTLRCSSQSGHNTVSWYQQALGQGPQFIFQYYREEENGRGNFPPRFSGLQFPNYSSELNVNALELDDSALYLCASSDIGGNQPQHFGDGTRLSIL.

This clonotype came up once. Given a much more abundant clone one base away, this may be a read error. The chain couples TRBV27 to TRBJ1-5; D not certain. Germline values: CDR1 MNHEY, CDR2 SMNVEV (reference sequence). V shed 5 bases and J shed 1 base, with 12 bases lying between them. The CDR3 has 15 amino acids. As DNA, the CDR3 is TGTGCCAGCAGTCCGTCTGGATGGAGCAATCAGCCCCAGCATTTT. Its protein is CASSPSGWSNQPQHF.

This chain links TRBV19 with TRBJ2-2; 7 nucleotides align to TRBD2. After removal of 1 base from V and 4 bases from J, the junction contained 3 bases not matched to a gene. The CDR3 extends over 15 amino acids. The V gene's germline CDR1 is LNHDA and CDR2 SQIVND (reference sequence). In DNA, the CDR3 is TGTGCCAGTAGTATAGGCGGGAGTAGCACCGGGGAGCTGTTTTTT. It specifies CASSIGGSSTGELFF.

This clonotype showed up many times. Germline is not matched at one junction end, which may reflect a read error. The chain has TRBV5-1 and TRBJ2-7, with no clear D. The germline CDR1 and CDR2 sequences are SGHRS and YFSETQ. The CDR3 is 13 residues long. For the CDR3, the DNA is TGTGCCAGCAGCTTGGCAGGCTCCTACGAGCAGTACTTC. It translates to CASSLAGSYEQYF.

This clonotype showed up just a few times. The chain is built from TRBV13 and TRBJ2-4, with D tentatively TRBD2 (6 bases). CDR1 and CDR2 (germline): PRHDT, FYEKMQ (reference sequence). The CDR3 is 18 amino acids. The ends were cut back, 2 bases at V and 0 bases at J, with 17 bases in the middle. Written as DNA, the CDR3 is TGTGCCAGCAGCTTAATTTCTAGGAGGGACTCAGCCAAAAACATTCAGTACTTC. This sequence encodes CASSLISRRDSAKNIQYF.